This is a list of T cell receptor beta chains from one sample in a study of technical replicates of blood from several donors. Using immunoSEQ multiplex PCR, the repertoire was profiled, and TCRdb retains in-frame clones only, with some absent. The sample yields 60,000 to 90,000 clones, roughly 96% seen once. The sequencing input was T cells isolated from PBMCs. The source of these receptors is a human donor in good health. The conserved cysteine and the conserved F or W are not part of the CDR3 here. The order of the fields is J gene, V gene, CDR3 protein.

TRBJ1-4	TRBV18	ASSLGQINEKLF
TRBJ2-7	TRBV11-2	ASSYPNLLYEQY
TRBJ1-4	TRBV27	ASTPTAGGVGEKLF
TRBJ1-2	TRBV30	AWTGGVGGYT
TRBJ2-1	TRBV27	ASSFASGFGYNEQF
TRBJ2-1	TRBV11-3	ASSFLDRGEQF
TRBJ1-2	TRBV7-9	ASSPTAGAGYGYT
TRBJ1-2	TRBV2	ASRGRYGYT
TRBJ2-7	TRBV11-2	ASDRVGYEQY
TRBJ2-1	TRBV7-9	ASLVRQGAGDEQF
TRBJ2-7	TRBV13	ASSSTDSYEQY
TRBJ1-1	TRBV6-1	ASGIENTEAF
TRBJ1-4	TRBV15	ATSRVGQGNEKLF
TRBJ1-1	TRBV7-9	ASSLQGTNTEAF
TRBJ1-2	TRBV5-6	ASSLDDREGGYT
TRBJ2-3	TRBV7-2	ASSWRGSTDTQY
TRBJ1-3	TRBV5-1	ASSLEQGDEGNTIY
TRBJ1-5	TRBV28	ASRGQGINQPQH
TRBJ2-7	TRBV20-1	SASVSYEQY
TRBJ2-5	TRBV29-1	SHERGETQY
TRBJ2-3	TRBV7-2	ASSLAGRSSTDTQY
TRBJ1-2	TRBV28	ASSSEGSGFNYGYT
TRBJ2-7	TRBV5-4	ASSPGTATYEQY
TRBJ1-5	TRBV5-1	ASSLGELGQPQH
TRBJ2-7	TRBV5-3	ARSLKDRSHEQY
TRBJ2-1	TRBV6-5	ASSQGNEQF
TRBJ1-5	TRBV28	ASSFYRQGNDQPQH